The clone carrying this TCR beta chain was recorded many times. Its antigen is unknown. This CDR3 is 14 amino acids long. Germline V gene lookup returns CDR1 MNHNS and CDR2 SASEGT. V lost 4 bases and J 5 bases, leaving 14 bases between the germline ends. This sample is part of a study of regulatory T cells in long-lasting Graves disease. Study results and caveats: It was possible that the small sample size reduced accuracy. A greater number of public clonotypes (roughly 2,700) was shared by persistent patients than by new patients (approximately 880).

Time point of the sample: persistent/refractory GD, antithyroid drugs over 5 years with positive TRAb. The TCR library was made from RNA extracted from PBMCs. With EDTA tubes as the receptacles, nine milliliters of peripheral blood were drawn. Through Arm-PCR of CDR3 regions and iRepertoire HTBI primers, TCR beta libraries were built. From the multiplex PCR reads, TCRdb called clonotypes with MiXCR, one entry per CDR3 protein. The table includes approximately 400,000 distinct CDR3 sequences, roughly 20% detected once. Sequencing used peripheral blood mononuclear cells (PBMCs), obtained when the disease was refractory, from a patient treated with antithyroid drugs. This rearrangement joins TRBV6-1 to TRBJ1-1, with a weak D call TRBD1 (5 bases). This clonotype was obtained from a female donor with Graves disease. This chain's CDR3 is CASSVRGGETEAFF. CDR3 nucleotides: TGTGCCAGCAGTGTCCGCGGGGGAGAGACTGAAGCTTTCTTT.